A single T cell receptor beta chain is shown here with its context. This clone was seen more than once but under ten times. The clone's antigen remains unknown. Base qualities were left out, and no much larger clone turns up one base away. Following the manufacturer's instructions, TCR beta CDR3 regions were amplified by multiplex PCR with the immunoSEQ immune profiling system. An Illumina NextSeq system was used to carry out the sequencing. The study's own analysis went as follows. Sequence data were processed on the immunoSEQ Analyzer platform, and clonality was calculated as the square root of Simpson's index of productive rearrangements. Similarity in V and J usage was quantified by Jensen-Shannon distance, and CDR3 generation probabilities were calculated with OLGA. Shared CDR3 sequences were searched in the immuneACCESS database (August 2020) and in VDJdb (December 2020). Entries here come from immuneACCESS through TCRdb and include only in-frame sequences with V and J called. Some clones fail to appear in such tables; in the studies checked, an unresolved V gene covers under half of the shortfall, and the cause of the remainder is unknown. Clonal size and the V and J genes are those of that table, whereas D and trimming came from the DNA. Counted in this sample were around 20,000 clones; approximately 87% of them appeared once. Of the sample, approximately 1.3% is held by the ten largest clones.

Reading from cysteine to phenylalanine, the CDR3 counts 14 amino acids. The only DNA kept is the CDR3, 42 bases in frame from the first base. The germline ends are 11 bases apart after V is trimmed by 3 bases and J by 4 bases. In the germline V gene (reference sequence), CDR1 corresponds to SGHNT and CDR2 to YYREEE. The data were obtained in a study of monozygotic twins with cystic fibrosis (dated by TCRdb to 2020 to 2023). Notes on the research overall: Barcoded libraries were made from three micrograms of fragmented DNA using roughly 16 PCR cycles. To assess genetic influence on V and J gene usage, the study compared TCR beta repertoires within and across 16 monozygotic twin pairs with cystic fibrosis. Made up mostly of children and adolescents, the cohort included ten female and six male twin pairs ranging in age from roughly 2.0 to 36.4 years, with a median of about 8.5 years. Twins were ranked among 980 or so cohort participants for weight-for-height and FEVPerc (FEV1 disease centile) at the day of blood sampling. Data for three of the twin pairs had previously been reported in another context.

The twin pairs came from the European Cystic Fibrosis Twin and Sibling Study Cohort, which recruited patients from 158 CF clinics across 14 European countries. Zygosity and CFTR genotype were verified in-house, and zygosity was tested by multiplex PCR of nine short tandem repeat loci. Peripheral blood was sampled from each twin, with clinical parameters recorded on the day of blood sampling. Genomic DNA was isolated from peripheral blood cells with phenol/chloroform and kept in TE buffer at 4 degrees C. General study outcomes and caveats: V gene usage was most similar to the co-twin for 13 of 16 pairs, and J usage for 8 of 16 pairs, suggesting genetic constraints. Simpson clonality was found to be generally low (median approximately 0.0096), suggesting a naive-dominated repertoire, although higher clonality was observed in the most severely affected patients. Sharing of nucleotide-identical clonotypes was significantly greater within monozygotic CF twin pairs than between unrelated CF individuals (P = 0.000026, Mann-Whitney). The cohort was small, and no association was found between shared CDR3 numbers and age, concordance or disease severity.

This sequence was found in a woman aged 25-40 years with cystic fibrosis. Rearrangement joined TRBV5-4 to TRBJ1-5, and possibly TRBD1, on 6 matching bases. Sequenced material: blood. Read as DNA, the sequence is TGTGCCAGCAGCTCCGGGACACTTAATCAGCCCCAGCATTTT. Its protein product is CASSSGTLNQPQHF.